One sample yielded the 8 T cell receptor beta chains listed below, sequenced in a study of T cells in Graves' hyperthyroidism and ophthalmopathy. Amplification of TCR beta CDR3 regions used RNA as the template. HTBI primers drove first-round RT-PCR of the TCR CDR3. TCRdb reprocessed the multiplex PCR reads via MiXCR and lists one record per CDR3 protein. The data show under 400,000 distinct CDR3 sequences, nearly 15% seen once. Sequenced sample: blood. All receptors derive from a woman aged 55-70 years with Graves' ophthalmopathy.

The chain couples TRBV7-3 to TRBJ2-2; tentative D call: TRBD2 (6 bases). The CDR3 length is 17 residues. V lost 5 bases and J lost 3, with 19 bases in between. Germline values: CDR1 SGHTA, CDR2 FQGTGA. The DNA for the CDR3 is TGTGCCAGCAGCCCATGGGACCCGGAGGGTGACACCGGGGAGCTGTTTTTT. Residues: CASSPWDPEGDTGELFF.

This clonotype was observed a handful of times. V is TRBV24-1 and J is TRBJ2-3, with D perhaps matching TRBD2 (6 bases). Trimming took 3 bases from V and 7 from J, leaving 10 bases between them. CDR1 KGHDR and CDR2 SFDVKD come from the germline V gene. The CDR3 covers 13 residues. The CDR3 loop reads CATSDTGLNTQYF. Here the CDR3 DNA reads TGTGCCACCAGTGATACGGGACTCAATACGCAGTATTTT.

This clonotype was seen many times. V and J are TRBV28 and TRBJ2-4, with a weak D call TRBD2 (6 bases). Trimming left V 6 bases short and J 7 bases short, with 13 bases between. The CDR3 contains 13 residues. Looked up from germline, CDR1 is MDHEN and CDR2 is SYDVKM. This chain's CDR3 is CASRPGAENIQYF. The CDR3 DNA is TGTGCCAGCAGACCGGGAGCCGAGAACATTCAGTACTTC.

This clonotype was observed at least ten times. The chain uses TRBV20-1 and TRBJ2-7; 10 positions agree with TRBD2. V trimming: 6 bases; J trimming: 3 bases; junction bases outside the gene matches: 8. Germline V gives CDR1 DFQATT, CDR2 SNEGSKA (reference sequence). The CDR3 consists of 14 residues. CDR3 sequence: CSAQGASGSYEQYF. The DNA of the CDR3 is TGCAGTGCCCAGGGAGCTAGCGGGAGCTACGAGCAGTACTTC.

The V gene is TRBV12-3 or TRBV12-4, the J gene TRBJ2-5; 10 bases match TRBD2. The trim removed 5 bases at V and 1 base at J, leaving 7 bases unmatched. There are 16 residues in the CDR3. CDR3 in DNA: TGTGCCAGCAGTCCCTTAGCGGGAGGCCTCCAAGAGACCCAGTACTTC. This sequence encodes CASSPLAGGLQETQYF.

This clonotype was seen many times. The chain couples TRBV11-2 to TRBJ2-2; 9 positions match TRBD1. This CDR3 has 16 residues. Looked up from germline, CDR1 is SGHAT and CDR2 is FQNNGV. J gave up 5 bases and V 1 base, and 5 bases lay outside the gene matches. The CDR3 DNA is TGTGCCAGCAGCTTAGGGCGGGGACAGGGTACCGGGGAGCTGTTTTTT. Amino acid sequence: CASSLGRGQGTGELFF.

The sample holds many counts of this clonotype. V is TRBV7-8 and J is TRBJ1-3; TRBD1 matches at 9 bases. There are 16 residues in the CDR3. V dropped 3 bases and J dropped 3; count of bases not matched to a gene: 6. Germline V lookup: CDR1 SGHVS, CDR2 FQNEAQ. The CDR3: CASSFGTGPSGNTIYF. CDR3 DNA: TGTGCCAGCAGCTTTGGGACAGGGCCCAGTGGAAACACCATATATTTT. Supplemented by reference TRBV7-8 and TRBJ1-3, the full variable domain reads GAGVSQSPRYKVAKRGQDVALRCDPISGHVSLFWYQQALGQGPEFLTYFQNEAQLDKSGLPSDRFFAERPEGSVSTLKIQRTQQEDSAVYLCASSFGTGPSGNTIYFGEGSWLTVV.

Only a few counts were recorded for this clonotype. As DNA, the CDR3 is TGTGCCATCGGACAGTCTAGCTCTGGAAACACCATATATTTT. This sequence encodes CAIGQSSSGNTIYF. V is TRBV10-3 and J is TRBJ1-3; maybe TRBD1 (6 bases). The V gene's germline CDR1 is ENHRY and CDR2 SYGVKD. The CDR3 is made up of 14 amino acids. V was clipped by 8 bases and J by 0 bases, with 11 bases between them.